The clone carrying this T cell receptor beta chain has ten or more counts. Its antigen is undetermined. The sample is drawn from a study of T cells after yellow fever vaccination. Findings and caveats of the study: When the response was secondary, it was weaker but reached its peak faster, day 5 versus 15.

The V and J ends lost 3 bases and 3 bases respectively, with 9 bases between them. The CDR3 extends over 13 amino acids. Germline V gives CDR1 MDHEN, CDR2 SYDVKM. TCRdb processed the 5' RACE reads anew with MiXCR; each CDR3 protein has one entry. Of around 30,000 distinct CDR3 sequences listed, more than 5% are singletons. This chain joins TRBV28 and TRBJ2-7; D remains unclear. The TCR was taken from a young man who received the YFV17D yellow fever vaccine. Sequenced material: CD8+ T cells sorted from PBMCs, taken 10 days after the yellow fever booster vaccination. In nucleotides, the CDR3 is TGTGCCAGCAGTTTGTCTCTTGGCTACGAGCAGTACTTC. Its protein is CASSLSLGYEQYF.